Detailed here is one T cell receptor beta chain. Its antigen remains undetermined. No much larger clone is present one base from it, and per-base qualities are unavailable. The entry originates in a study of blood T cells in healthy people across ages (dated by TCRdb to the mid-2010s). With respect to the entire study: Template switching captured roughly one uniquely barcoded TCR beta cDNA molecule per two T cells in model experiments. The study measured age-related changes in TCR beta repertoire diversity using deep sequencing normalized with unique cDNA molecular identifiers. Donors were grouped into four age groups: young (average roughly 15 years), middle-aged (roughly 37), aged (about 60) and long-lived (roughly 80). To avoid experimental bias, donors of different ages were distributed randomly across sequencing lanes. Two additional independent replicas of 1 million unique cDNA reads from the same blood draw were analyzed for two donors (one aged 18 to 30 and one aged 80 or older). General findings and caveats noted by the study authors: Compared with the aged group, the long-lived group had more naive CD4+ T cells, fewer expanded clones and increased TCR diversity, a pattern suggesting age selection. Estimates of total diversity from one million sequenced T cells were regarded as lower bounds and underestimates. Bulk unsorted PBMC profiling prevented conclusive comparison of naive and antigen-experienced compartments. As age increased, observed TCR beta diversity per million T cells dropped in a roughly linear way, and a significant reduction was already evident by age 40. There was a strong correlation between observed TCR beta diversity and the percentage of naive T cells measured by flow cytometry. Because the CMV infection status of the donors was unknown, age-related changes in expanded clonotypes may potentially have been confounded.

The CDR3 holds 13 amino acids from the cysteine to the phenylalanine. The sequence is cut down to CDR3 DNA, 39 bases in frame from base 1. CDR1 and CDR2 are drawn from the germline V gene: ENHRY, SYGVKD. V drops 9 bases and J drops 3 bases, leaving 13 bases in between. Donors were about 36 systemically healthy Caucasian individuals from Russia aged roughly 6 to 95 years. Each donor gave about 9.2 milliliters of peripheral blood, drawn into EDTA-treated Vacutainer tubes. Ficoll-Paque density-gradient centrifugation was used to isolate PBMCs, with at least 7 million per sample. Trizol reagent was used to extract total RNA from PBMCs, with at least 6 micrograms per sample. For every donor, flow cytometry on a PBMC aliquot measured the percentage of naive CD45RAhigh/CD27high T cells. Libraries were built with 5' RACE. For sequencing, an Illumina HiSeq 2500 was employed. A second roughly 7 to 11 cycle PCR used a sample-barcoded 5' primer and a J-beta primer mix. Each TCR beta cDNA molecule received a unique molecular identifier from a template-switch 5' adaptor carrying 12 random nucleotides. Each sample yielded at least 2.5 million CDR3-containing paired-end reads. First-strand cDNA was synthesized from all RNA with the Mint cDNA synthesis kit, primed by a TRBC-specific oligonucleotide. All cDNA was treated with uracil-DNA glycosylase and then went through a first 18-cycle PCR with the universal primers M1SS and BC2_uni_R. The authors' analysis ran thus. Normalization of each sample was performed by random selection of 1 million high-quality reads, each carrying a distinct molecular identifier. Reads with shared molecular identifiers were discarded instead of being binned into consensus sequences. MiTCR, run with a Q25 quality threshold and the strictest error-elimination algorithm, handled CDR3 identification, clonotype clustering and error correction. Lower-bound total TCR beta diversity was estimated with a nonparametric unseen species model using Euler transformation. TCRdb applied fastp at Q25 and MiXCR to the public reads, then kept only in-frame beta chains. A single entry per CDR3 protein holds the most common genes and DNA from its merged rows. The V and J calls, along with clone size, are taken from TCRdb and not from the paper's own processing. The sample table contains around 1,700,000 distinct CDR3 sequences; only one count was recorded for under 30% of them. The top ten clones comprise 7.7% of the sample.

The sequence was obtained from a woman in her twenties or thirties in good health. The rearranged segments are TRBV10-3 and TRBJ2-3; the D region may be TRBD1 or TRBD2, each matching 5 bases equally. The source material was blood. The nucleotide sequence is given as TGTGCCATAGCCGGGGACGGGACAGATACGCAGTATTTT. Its protein reads: CAIAGDGTDTQYF.